Presented here are 14 T cell receptor beta chains from one specimen sequenced in a study of blood T cells in healthy people across ages. Using a J-beta primer mix together with a sample-barcoded 5' primer, a second PCR was run for roughly 7 to 11 cycles. TCRdb itself ran the 5' RACE reads through MiXCR, one entry per CDR3 protein. The table has 700,000 to 900,000 distinct CDR3 sequences, roughly 53% seen once. The sequenced sample was blood. Receptors were obtained from an elderly man in good health.

This rearrangement joins TRBV27 to TRBJ2-5; D assignment may be TRBD1 or TRBD2 (5 bases each). Germline CDR1 reads MNHEY; CDR2 reads SMNVEV (reference sequence). V lost 5 bases and J lost 11, with 24 bases in between. This CDR3 comprises 15 residues. CDR3 sequence reads: CASSTPRDAHNEQYF. CDR3 bases: TGTGCCAGCAGTACTCCCCGGGACGCCCACAATGAGCAGTACTTC.

V is TRBV7-2 and J is TRBJ2-7; weak D call: TRBD2 (5 bases). CDR3 length: 15 residues. The ends were cut back, 0 bases at V and 2 bases at J, with 11 bases in the middle. The V gene's germline CDR1 is SGHTA and CDR2 FQGNSA. CDR3 in DNA: TGTGCCAGCAGCTTAGCGCGCGGGCCCCCCTACGAGCAGTACTTC. It yields the protein CASSLARGPPYEQYF.

This CDR3 reads CSARDQGRVGYTF. In DNA, the CDR3 is TGCAGTGCTAGAGATCAAGGCAGGGTTGGCTACACCTTC. The chain joins TRBV20-1 to TRBJ1-2; a possible D gene is TRBD1 (5 bases). CDR1 and CDR2 (germline): DFQATT, SNEGSKA (reference sequence). Between the trimmed V and J ends, which lost 0 bases and 7 bases, there was a span of 12 bases. The CDR3 sequence is 13 residues long.

A few counts support this clonotype. V usage is TRBV5-1 and J usage is TRBJ2-3; D is unresolved. Germline V gene sequence: CDR1 SGHRS, CDR2 YFSETQ. The CDR3 sequence is 14 residues long. V lost 5 bases, J lost 2 bases, and 12 bases lay in between. The CDR3 sequence is CASRTGEITDTQYF. The CDR3 DNA is TGCGCCAGCAGAACCGGCGAAATCACAGATACGCAGTATTTT. Using reference TRBV5-1 and TRBJ2-3 for the parts outside the CDR3, the full variable domain is KAGVTQTPRYLIKTRGQQVTLSCSPISGHRSVSWYQQTPGQGLQFLFEYFSETQRNKGNFPGRFSGRQFSNSRSEMNVSTLELGDSALYLCASRTGEITDTQYFGPGTRLTVL.

The CDR3 bases are TGTGCCATCAGGGAGGACAGGGGAAACTACGAGCAGTACTTC. This codes for CAIREDRGNYEQYF. The chain links TRBV10-3 to TRBJ2-7; 9 bases map to TRBD1. The CDR3 totals 14 residues. Trimming took 6 bases from V and 3 from J; bases not matched to a gene: 6. From germline, CDR1 is ENHRY and CDR2 SYGVKD.

This clonotype was detected a few times. This rearrangement joins TRBV20-1 to TRBJ2-3; 9 nucleotides agree with TRBD2. Trimming at V came to 5 bases and at J to 1 base, leaving 7 bases not matched to a gene. Germline CDR1 reads DFQATT; CDR2 reads SNEGSKA (reference sequence). CDR3 length: 15 residues. The CDR3 protein is CSAPGQREGTDTQYF. The CDR3 nucleotides are TGCAGTGCTCCCGGACAGCGGGAGGGCACAGATACGCAGTATTTT.

This clonotype was detected a few times. V and J are TRBV5-1 and TRBJ2-7; TRBD2 matches at 15 bases. The germline V gene has CDR1 SGHRS and CDR2 YFSETQ. With V trimmed by 0 bases and J by 3 bases, 4 bases remained unmatched. The CDR3 has 17 residues. CDR3 in amino acids: CASSLGTSGRAIYEQYF. The CDR3 coding sequence is TGCGCCAGCAGCTTGGGGACTAGCGGGAGGGCCATCTACGAGCAGTACTTC.

The sample holds a few counts of this clonotype. CDR3 residues: CASSSTYLGEQYF. The CDR3 coding sequence is TGTGCCAGCAGTTCGACTTATCTCGGGGAGCAGTACTTC. V and J are TRBV12-3 or TRBV12-4 and TRBJ2-7, with unresolved D. The V and J ends lost 4 bases and 7 bases respectively, with 14 bases between them. This CDR3 spans 13 amino acids.

J is TRBJ2-4 and V is TRBV4-1; D gene ambiguous. The J call may not be correct, given that the DNA end is closer to TRBJ2-5. The CDR3 is made up of 13 amino acids. Germline CDR1 MGHRA, CDR2 YSYEKL. The CDR3 coding sequence is TGCGCCAGCAGCCAAGCACTTCCGGAGACCCAGTACTTC. Translated: CASSQALPETQYF.

The rearrangement joins TRBV7-2 to TRBJ2-2, with TRBD2 matching 7 bases. This CDR3 is 15 amino acids long. With 3 bases clipped from V and 4 bases from J, the junction kept 5 bases outside the gene matches. Germline CDR1 reads SGHTA; CDR2 reads FQGNSA. CDR3 sequence: CASSLYGGSTGELFF. CDR3 DNA: TGTGCCAGCAGCTTGTACGGCGGGAGCACCGGGGAGCTGTTTTTT.

The chain links TRBV28 to TRBJ2-3; 7 nucleotides line up with TRBD1. The J segment lost 2 bases and the V segment lost 3 bases, leaving 20 bases of the junction unmatched. This CDR3 has 20 amino acids. Germline lookup yields CDR1 MDHEN and CDR2 SYDVKM. The CDR3 DNA is TGTGCCAGCAGTTTTAACCCGTCTCTGGCAGGGGGTTTGAACACAGATACGCAGTATTTT. Protein sequence: CASSFNPSLAGGLNTDTQYF. Filled out from reference TRBV28 and TRBJ2-3, the complete variable domain reads DVKVTQSSRYLVKRTGEKVFLECVQDMDHENMFWYRQDPGLGLRLIYFSYDVKMKEKGDIPEGYSVSREKKERFSLILESASTNQTSMYLCASSFNPSLAGGLNTDTQYFGPGTRLTVL.

This clonotype was observed a single time. The gene calls are TRBV25-1 and TRBJ2-3; D remains unclear. Germline CDR1 MGHDK, CDR2 SYGVNS. The ends were cut back, 1 base at V and 2 bases at J, with 7 bases in the middle. The CDR3 length is 14 residues. Here the CDR3 DNA reads TGTGCCAGCAGTGAATGGGCCGCCACAGATACGCAGTATTTT. This gives the protein CASSEWAATDTQYF. Looking up the rest from reference TRBV25-1 and TRBJ2-3 gives the full variable domain: EADIYQTPRYLVIGTGKKITLECSQTMGHDKMYWYQQDPGMELHLIHYSYGVNSTEKGDLSSESTVSRIRTEHFPLTLESARPSHTSQYLCASSEWAATDTQYFGPGTRLTVL.

The chain joins TRBV20-1 to TRBJ1-2; TRBD1 is a possible D gene (6 bases). Germline V gene lookup returns CDR1 DFQATT and CDR2 SNEGSKA (reference sequence). The CDR3 extends over 14 amino acids. V lost 3 bases to trimming and J lost 0 bases, with 11 bases between them. CDR3 protein: CSARGASANYGYTF. CDR3 nucleotides: TGCAGTGCTAGGGGGGCTTCAGCTAACTATGGCTACACCTTC.

This chain uses TRBV12-3 or TRBV12-4 with TRBJ2-5; 9 bases agree with TRBD2. J was trimmed by 2 bases and V by 5 bases; bases with no gene match: 12. The CDR3 spans 17 residues. The CDR3 region is CASSRRLADKIQETQYF. The CDR3 bases are TGTGCCAGCAGTCGGCGACTAGCGGATAAAATACAAGAGACCCAGTACTTC.